The T cell receptor (beta chain) under discussion was sequenced for a study of T cells in narcolepsy. At the level of the study: Donors had narcolepsy type 1 or type 2, or were healthy controls. Study-wide findings and caveats: Same-patient CSF and blood CD4+ T cell clonotypes included HCRT-specific and TRIB2-specific autoreactive ones.

Germline assignment: CDR1 SGHTA and CDR2 FQGNSA. V lost 1 base to trimming and J lost 4 bases, with 11 bases between them. The CDR3 totals 14 residues. With regard to this clone: Its specificity is not known.

Produced via immunoSEQ multiplex PCR; TCRdb's table is partial and in-frame only. The table has 23,000 or so clones, 80% to 90% seen once. The chain links TRBV7-2 to TRBJ2-7, with a weak D call TRBD1 (5 bases). This sequence was found in a human donor with narcolepsy. Input material: CD45RA- memory CD4+ T cells from PBMCs. CDR3 bases: TGTGCCAGCAGCTTAGTGCCAGGGAAATACGAGCAGTACTTC. The encoded protein is CASSLVPGKYEQYF.